This T cell receptor (beta chain) is drawn from a study of T cells in localized non-small cell lung cancer. This clone appeared a few times. CDR3 length equals 16 residues. V gave up 3 bases and J gave up 0 bases, with 12 bases separating them. In germline, CDR1 is SGHDN, CDR2 FVKESK. The protocol was immunoSEQ multiplex PCR, while the TCRdb copy is restricted to in-frame clones and leaves out a portion. Here the sample spans about 2,700 clones, around 31% being singletons. The starting material was normal lung tissue next to the tumor, obtained before any cancer treatment. The chain is built from TRBV14 and TRBJ2-4; D gene uncertain. This receptor was taken from a man aged 35 to 69 with stage I lung adenocarcinoma. CDR3 in amino acids: CASSQTLSLAKNIQYF. As DNA, the CDR3 is TGTGCCAGCAGCCAGACACTATCACTAGCCAAAAACATTCAGTACTTC.